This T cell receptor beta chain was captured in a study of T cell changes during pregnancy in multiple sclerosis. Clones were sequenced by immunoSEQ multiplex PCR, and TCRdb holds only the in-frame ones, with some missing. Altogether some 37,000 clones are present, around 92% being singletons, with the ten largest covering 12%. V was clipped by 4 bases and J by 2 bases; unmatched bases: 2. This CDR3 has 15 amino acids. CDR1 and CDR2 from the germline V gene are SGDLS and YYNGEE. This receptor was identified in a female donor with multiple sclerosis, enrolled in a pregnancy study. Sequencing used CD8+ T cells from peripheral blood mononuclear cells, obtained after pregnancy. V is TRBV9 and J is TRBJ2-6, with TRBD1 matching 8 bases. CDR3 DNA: TGTGCCAGCAGCACACAGGGGGCTGGGGCCAACGTCCTGACTTTC. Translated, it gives CASSTQGAGANVLTF. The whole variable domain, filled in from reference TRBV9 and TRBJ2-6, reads DSGVTQTPKHLITATGQRVTLRCSPRSGDLSVYWYQQSLDQGLQFLIQYYNGEERAKGNILERFSAQQFPDLHSELNLSSLELGDSALYFCASSTQGAGANVLTFGAGSRLTVL.